These T cell receptor beta chains were read from a single sample in a study of T-cell memory formation after mild COVID-19. MiXCR, applied by TCRdb to the 5' RACE reads, yields one record per CDR3 protein. In the table there are about 190,000 distinct CDR3 sequences, around 18% of which are singletons. The sequenced sample was PBMCs or a T cell subset sorted from them (not recorded which). These receptors all come from an adult woman who had mild COVID-19 (a few samples of this study predate the infection). Cell type and time point are not known. Each CDR3 is given with its conserved first and last residue. The D gene is left open where the match is weak. Rows give clone size only sometimes, using once, few, many, or a class for an expanded clone.

D gene	clone size	V gene	J gene	CDR3 protein	CDR3 DNA
TRBD1	few	TRBV29-1	TRBJ2-7	CSVDKGLGDRGGEQYF	TGCAGCGTTGATAAGGGGCTTGGGGACAGGGGCGGCGAGCAGTACTTC
TRBD2	NA	TRBV11-2	TRBJ2-1	CASSLDLAGGEFF	TGTGCCAGCAGCTTAGATCTGGCGGGAGGGGAGTTCTTC
TRBD2	NA	TRBV29-1	TRBJ2-7	CSVGGTSGRAYEQYF	TGCAGCGTTGGAGGGACTAGCGGGAGGGCCTACGAGCAGTACTTC
TRBD1	NA	TRBV6-6	TRBJ1-1	CASSYSGQGWSTEAFF	TGTGCCAGCAGTTACTCAGGACAGGGGTGGAGCACTGAAGCTTTCTTT
NA	few	TRBV7-6	TRBJ2-1	CASSLAQGEGQFF	TGTGCCAGCAGCTTAGCCCAGGGTGAAGGGCAGTTCTTC
TRBD2	few	TRBV7-2	TRBJ2-1	CASSLTSGRVGEQFF	TGTGCCAGCAGCTTGACTAGCGGGAGAGTTGGTGAGCAGTTCTTC
NA	few	TRBV24-1	TRBJ1-5	CATSEADQPQHF	TGTGCCACCAGTGAAGCCGATCAGCCCCAGCATTTT
NA	NA	TRBV20-1	TRBJ1-1	CSARVRTRQDTEAFF	TGCAGTGCTAGAGTTAGGACCCGACAGGACACTGAAGCTTTCTTT
NA	many	TRBV7-3	TRBJ2-3	CASSLVAGWSTDTQYF	TGTGCCAGCAGCTTAGTAGCAGGGTGGAGCACAGATACGCAGTATTTT
NA	many	TRBV6-5	TRBJ2-2	CASRPRTGELFF	TGTGCCAGCAGGCCTCGTACCGGGGAGCTGTTTTTT
TRBD2	few	TRBV12-3/TRBV12-4	TRBJ2-7	CASSLGSGRGSYEQYF	TGTGCCAGCAGTTTGGGGAGCGGGAGGGGCTCCTACGAGCAGTACTTC
TRBD1	few	TRBV12-3/TRBV12-4	TRBJ1-5	CASSSGQGLNQPQHF	TGTGCCAGCAGTTCGGGACAGGGCCTAAATCAGCCCCAGCATTTT